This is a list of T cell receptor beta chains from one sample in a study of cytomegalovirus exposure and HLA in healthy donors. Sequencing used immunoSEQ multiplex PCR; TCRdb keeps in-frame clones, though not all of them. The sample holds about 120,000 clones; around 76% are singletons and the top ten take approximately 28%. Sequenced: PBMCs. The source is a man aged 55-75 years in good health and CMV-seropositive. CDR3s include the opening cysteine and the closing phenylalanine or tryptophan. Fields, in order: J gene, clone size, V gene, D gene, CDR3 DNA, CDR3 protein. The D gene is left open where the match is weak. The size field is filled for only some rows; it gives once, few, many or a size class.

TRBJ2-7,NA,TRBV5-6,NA,TGTGCCAGCAGCTGGGGCGTGGGCTACGAGCAGTACTTC,CASSWGVGYEQYF
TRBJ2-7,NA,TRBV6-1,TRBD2,TGTGCCAGCAGTGGGAGCGGGAGGGACTGGAGTCCAAGCTCCTACGAGCAGTACTTC,CASSGSGRDWSPSSYEQYF
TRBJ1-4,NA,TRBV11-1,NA,TGTGCCAGCAGCTCCTATAATGAAAAACTGTTTTTT,CASSSYNEKLFF
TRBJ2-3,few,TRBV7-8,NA,TGTGCCAGCAGCCACCCGGAGAGGGGCGCGGGGGATACGCAGTATTTT,CASSHPERGAGDTQYF
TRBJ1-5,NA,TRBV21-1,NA,TGTGCCAGCAGCAAACCGGGACAGGGCGTGATTCAGCCCCAGCATTTT,CASSKPGQGVIQPQHF
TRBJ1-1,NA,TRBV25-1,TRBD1,TGTGCCAGCAGTGACCCGACAGGGGGAGAGTCTGAAGCTTTCTTT,CASSDPTGGESEAFF
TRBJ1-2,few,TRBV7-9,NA,TGTGCCAGCAGCCACCACGGGAGGAAACCTCTAACTATGGGCTACACCTTC,CASSHHGRKPLTMGYTF
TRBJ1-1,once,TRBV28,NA,TGTGCCAGCAGCAAGGACTCTTGGGGTTTCTTT,CASSKDSWGFF
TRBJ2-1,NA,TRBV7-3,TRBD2,TGTGCCAGCAGCTTTAGCGGGGGCCTCAATGAGCAGTTCTTC,CASSFSGGLNEQFF
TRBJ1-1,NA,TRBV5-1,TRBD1,TGCGCCAGCAGGGACCATGACAGGGACGGCACTGAAGCTTTCTTT,CASRDHDRDGTEAFF
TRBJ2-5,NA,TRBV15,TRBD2,TGTGCCACCGAGCGGGGGGGGTACCAAGAGACCCAGTACTTC,CATERGGYQETQYF
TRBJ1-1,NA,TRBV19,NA,TGTGCCAGTAGTATTTGGACACTTGGAATGAACACTGAAGCTTTCTTT,CASSIWTLGMNTEAFF
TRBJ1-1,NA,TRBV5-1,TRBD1,TGCGCCAGCAGCTTTTCTACAGGGGGGCTGGGGACTGAAGCTTTCTTT,CASSFSTGGLGTEAFF
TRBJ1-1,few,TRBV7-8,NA,TGTGCCAGCAGCTTAGAAACTTGGAGGAACACTGAAGCTTTCTTT,CASSLETWRNTEAFF
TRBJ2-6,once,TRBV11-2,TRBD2,TGTGCCAGCAGCTGGACTAGCGGGGGAGCGGCTGGGGCCAACGTCCTGACTTTC,CASSWTSGGAAGANVLTF
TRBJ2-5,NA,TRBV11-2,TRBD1,TGTGCCAGCAGCTTACCTTACAGGGGGCGCCCCCAAGAGACCCAGTACTTC,CASSLPYRGRPQETQYF
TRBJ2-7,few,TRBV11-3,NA,TGTGCCAGCAGCGTCGGGCCCGGGGACTACGAGCAGTACTTC,CASSVGPGDYEQYF
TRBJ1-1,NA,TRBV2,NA,TGTGCCAGCATTCTTGGGGGGGGCACTGAAGCTTTCTTT,CASILGGGTEAFF
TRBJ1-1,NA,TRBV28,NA,TGTGCCAGCAGTTCCCCCACAGGGATTTGGGTCACTGAAGCTTTCTTT,CASSSPTGIWVTEAFF
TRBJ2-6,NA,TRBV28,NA,TGTGCCAGCAGCGAACTGAGCGGGCGGGGGGCCAACGTCCTGACTTTC,CASSELSGRGANVLTF
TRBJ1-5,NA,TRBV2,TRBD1,TGTGCCAGCAGCGCAGGGGGCATTGTAAGCAATCAGCCCCAGCATTTT,CASSAGGIVSNQPQHF
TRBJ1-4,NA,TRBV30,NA,TGTGCCTGGACCCCCGGGGTTGCTAATGAAAAACTGTTTTTT,CAWTPGVANEKLFF
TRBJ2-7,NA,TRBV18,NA,TGTGCCAGCTCACCAACACAGGGTGTCTCCTACGAGCAGTACTTC,CASSPTQGVSYEQYF
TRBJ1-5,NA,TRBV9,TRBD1,TGTGCCAGCAGCGTAACAGGGGCTAGCAATCAGCCCCAGCATTTT,CASSVTGASNQPQHF
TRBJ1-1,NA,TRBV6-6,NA,TGTGCCAGCAGGGAGACAGGTCCCCACACTGAAGCTTTCTTT,CASRETGPHTEAFF
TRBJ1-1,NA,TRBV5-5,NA,TGTGCCAGCAGCGCTGGTGAGGGGGTCATGAACACTGAAGCTTTCTTT,CASSAGEGVMNTEAFF
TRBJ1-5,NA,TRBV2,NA,TGTGCCAGCAGTGGGGCGGGGCGTCAGCCCCAGCATTTT,CASSGAGRQPQHF
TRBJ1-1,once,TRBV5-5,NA,TGTGCCAGCAGCTTGGGAGGGGGTACTGAAGCTTTCTTT,CASSLGGGTEAFF
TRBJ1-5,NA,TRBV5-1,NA,TGCGCCAGCAGCTTGGTCGGGATGGGCCAGCCCCAGCATTTT,CASSLVGMGQPQHF
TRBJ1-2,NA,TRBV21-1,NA,TGTGCCAGCAGCGAGACAGGGCCCTATGGCTACACCTTC,CASSETGPYGYTF
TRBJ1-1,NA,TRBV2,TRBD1,TGTGCCAGCAGTCAAGCCAAGACAGGGGGTAGCACTGAAGCTTTCTTT,CASSQAKTGGSTEAFF
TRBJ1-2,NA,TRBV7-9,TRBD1,TGTGCCAGCAGCTTTTCAGCAAACAGGGGTGGCGGCTACACCTTC,CASSFSANRGGGYTF
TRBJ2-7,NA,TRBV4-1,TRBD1,TGCGCCAGCAGCCTGGGGGACAGAGAATACTACGAGCAGTACTTC,CASSLGDREYYEQYF
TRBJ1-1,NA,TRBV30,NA,TGTGCCTGCTCGGGGGGGCGCGGGGACACTGAAGCTTTCTTT,CACSGGRGDTEAFF
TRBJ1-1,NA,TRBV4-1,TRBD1,TGCGCCAGCAGCCAAGACGGACAGGGTGCTGAAGCTTTCTTT,CASSQDGQGAEAFF
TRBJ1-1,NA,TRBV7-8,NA,TGTGCCAGCAGCACCGGACAGCTGAACACTGAAGCTTTCTTT,CASSTGQLNTEAFF
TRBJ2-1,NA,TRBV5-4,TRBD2,TGTGCCAGCAGCTTGGGAAGCGGGAGGGCGGGTAATGAGCAGTTCTTC,CASSLGSGRAGNEQFF
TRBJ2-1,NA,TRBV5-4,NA,TGTGCCAGCAGCTCCACGGGGGGCGGGTACAATGAGCAGTTCTTC,CASSSTGGGYNEQFF